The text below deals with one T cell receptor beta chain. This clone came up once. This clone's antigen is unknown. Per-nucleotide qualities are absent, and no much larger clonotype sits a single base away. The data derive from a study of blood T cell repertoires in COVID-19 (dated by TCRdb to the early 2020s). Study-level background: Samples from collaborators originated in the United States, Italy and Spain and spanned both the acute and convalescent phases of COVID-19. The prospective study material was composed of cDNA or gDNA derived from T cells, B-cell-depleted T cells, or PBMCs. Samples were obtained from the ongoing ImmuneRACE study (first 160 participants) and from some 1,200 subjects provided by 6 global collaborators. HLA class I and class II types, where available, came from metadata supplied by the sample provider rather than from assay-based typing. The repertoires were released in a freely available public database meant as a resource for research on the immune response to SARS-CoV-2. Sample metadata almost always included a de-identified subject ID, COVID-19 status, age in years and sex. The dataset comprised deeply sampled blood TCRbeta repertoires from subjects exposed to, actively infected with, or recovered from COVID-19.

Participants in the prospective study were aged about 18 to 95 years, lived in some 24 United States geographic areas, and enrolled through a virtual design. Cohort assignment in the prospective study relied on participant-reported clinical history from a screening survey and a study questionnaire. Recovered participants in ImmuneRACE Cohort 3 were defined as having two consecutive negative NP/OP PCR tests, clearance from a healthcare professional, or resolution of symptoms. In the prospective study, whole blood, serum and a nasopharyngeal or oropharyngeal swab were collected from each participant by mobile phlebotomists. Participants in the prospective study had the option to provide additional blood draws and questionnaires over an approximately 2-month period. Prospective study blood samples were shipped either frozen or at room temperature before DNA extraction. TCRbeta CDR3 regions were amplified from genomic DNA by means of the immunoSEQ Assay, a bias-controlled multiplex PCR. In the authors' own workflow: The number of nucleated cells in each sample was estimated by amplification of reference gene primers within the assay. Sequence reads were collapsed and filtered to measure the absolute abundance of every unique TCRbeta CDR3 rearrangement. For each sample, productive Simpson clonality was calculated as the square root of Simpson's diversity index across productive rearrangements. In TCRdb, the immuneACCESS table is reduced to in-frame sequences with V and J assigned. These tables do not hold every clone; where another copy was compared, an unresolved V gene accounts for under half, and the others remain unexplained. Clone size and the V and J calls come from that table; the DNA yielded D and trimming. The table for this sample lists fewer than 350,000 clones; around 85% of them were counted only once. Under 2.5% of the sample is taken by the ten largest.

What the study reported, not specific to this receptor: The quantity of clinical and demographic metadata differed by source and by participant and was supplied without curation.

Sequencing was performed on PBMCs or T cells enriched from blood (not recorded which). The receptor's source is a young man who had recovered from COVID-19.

The sequence in DNA is TGTGCCAGCAGCTTGTCGGGGTTTAAGAATGGCTACACCTTC. It translates as CASSLSGFKNGYTF. Recombination connected TRBV11-2 to TRBJ1-2; the D gene lacks a confident call. The trim is 3 bases for V and 6 bases for J, with a gap of 14 bases between the germline ends. The CDR3 sequence holds 14 residues, the cysteine and phenylalanine included. The kept DNA is CDR3 alone, 42 bases in frame from the first base. CDR1 and CDR2 (SGHAT, FQNNGV) derive from the germline V gene.